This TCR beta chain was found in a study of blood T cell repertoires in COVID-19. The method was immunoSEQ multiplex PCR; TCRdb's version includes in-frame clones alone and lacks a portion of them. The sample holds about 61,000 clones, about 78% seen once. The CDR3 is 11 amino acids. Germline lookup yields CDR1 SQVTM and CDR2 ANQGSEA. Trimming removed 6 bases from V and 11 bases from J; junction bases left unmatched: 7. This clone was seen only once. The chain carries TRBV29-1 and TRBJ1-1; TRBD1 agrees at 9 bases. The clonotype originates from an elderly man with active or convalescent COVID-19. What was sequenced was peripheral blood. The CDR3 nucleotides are TGCAGCGTGGATGGACAGGGGCGGGCTTTCTTT. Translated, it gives CSVDGQGRAFF. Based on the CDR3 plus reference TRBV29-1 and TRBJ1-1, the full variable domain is SAVISQKPSRDICQRGTSLTIQCQVDSQVTMMFWYRQQPGQSLTLIATANQGSEATYESGFVIDKFPISRPNLTFSTLTVSNMSPEDSSIYLCSVDGQGRAFFGQGTRLTVV.